This T cell receptor beta chain was captured by sequencing in a study of blood T cell repertoires in COVID-19. CDR3 length: 15 residues. Germline V gene data show CDR1 as LGHDT and CDR2 as YNNKEL (reference sequence). V shed 5 bases and J shed 3 bases, with 14 bases lying between them. Profiling relied on immunoSEQ multiplex PCR, and the TCRdb table lists in-frame clones only, not all of them. The sample records about 44,000 clones, 88% being singletons. The chain joins TRBV3-1 (or the pseudogene TRBV3-2) to TRBJ1-3, with D unresolved. The sequenced sample consisted of peripheral blood. This TCR came from a woman aged 40 to 50 with acute or convalescent COVID-19. CDR3: CASSIMTGSGNTIYF. The DNA of the CDR3 is TGTGCCAGCAGCATAATGACGGGGAGTGGAAACACCATATATTTT.